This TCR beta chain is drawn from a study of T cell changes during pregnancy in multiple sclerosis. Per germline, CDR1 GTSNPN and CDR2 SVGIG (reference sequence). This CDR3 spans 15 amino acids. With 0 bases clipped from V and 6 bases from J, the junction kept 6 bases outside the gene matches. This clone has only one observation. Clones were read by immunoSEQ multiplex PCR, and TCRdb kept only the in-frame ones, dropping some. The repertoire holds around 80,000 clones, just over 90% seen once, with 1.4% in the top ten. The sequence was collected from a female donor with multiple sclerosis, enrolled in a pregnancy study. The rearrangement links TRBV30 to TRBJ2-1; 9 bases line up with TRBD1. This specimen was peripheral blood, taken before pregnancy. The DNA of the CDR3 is TGTGCCTGGAGTGTACGGAAGACAGGGGGCAATGAGCAGTTCTTC. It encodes CAWSVRKTGGNEQFF.